These 7 T cell receptor beta chains were sequenced from one sample in a study of CD4+ T cells in melanoma. The table came from immunoSEQ multiplex PCR; TCRdb's copy has only in-frame clones and leaves some out. The table lists 9,500 or so clones, around two thirds of them singletons. What was sequenced was cells from a culture (not recorded whether cultured in vitro). These receptors were collected from a human donor with melanoma.

The rearrangement links TRBV7-9 to TRBJ1-6; D not resolved. This CDR3 is built from 13 residues. CDR1 and CDR2 from the germline V gene are SEHNR and FQNEAQ (reference sequence). V was pared by 4 bases and J by 8 bases, with 9 bases between. The chain's CDR3 is CASSSRWDSPLHF. Written as DNA, the CDR3 is TGTGCCAGCAGCTCTAGGTGGGATTCACCCCTCCACTTT.

The V gene is TRBV10-3, the J gene TRBJ1-2; maybe TRBD1 (6 bases). Germline assignment: CDR1 ENHRY and CDR2 SYGVKD. This CDR3 is 13 amino acids long. Trimming removed 3 bases at V and 8 bases at J, with 13 bases between. This chain's CDR3 is CAISERGGRGYTF. The CDR3 nucleotides read TGTGCCATCAGTGAAAGGGGGGGTCGCGGCTACACCTTC.

A few counts support this clone. The rearrangement joins TRBV5-1 to TRBJ2-5, with D unclear. Germline loops: CDR1 SGHRS, CDR2 YFSETQ. The CDR3 length is 13 residues. V was shortened by 5 bases and J by 3 bases, with 11 bases between the two germline ends. CDR3 loop: CASSQASEETQYF. Here the CDR3 DNA reads TGCGCCAGCAGTCAAGCGTCGGAAGAGACCCAGTACTTC.

This chain joins TRBV10-2 and TRBJ2-5; TRBD2 matches 10 bases. This CDR3 spans 16 amino acids. Unmatched junction bases numbered 7, after V lost 6 bases and J lost 0 bases. From germline, CDR1 is WSHSY and CDR2 SAAADI. CDR3 region: CASREAGGLYQETQYF. In DNA form, the CDR3 reads TGCGCCAGCAGAGAAGCGGGGGGGCTGTACCAAGAGACCCAGTACTTC.

A few counts support this clone. The genes are TRBV15 and TRBJ1-1, with D possibly matching TRBD1 (6 bases). Deletions cut 5 bases from V and 5 bases from J, with 15 bases between. This CDR3 is 14 amino acids long. CDR1 and CDR2 from the germline V gene are LNHNV and YYDKDF (reference sequence). CDR3 bases: TGTGCCACCAGCCCCAGGGGAGGATTTACTGAAGCTTTCTTT. As protein: CATSPRGGFTEAFF.

The genes are TRBV4-1 and TRBJ1-6, with 7 bases identical to TRBD1. Germline CDR1 is MGHRA and CDR2 is YSYEKL. Losses at the gene ends were 4 bases for V and 5 bases for J; bases not matched to a gene: 5. This CDR3 region has 15 residues. The CDR3 spells CASSPRQGNNSPLHF. CDR3 DNA: TGCGCCAGCAGCCCCCGACAGGGCAATAATTCACCCCTCCACTTT.

The rearrangement uses TRBV5-8 and TRBJ1-2, with 7 bases matching TRBD1. Germline V CDR1 and CDR2: SGHTS, YDEGEE. The CDR3 loop spans 15 amino acids. V lost 4 bases and J lost 4; bases outside the gene matches: 10. CDR3 amino acids: CASSAGGSPTYGYTF. DNA of the CDR3: TGTGCCAGCAGCGCAGGGGGTAGCCCTACCTATGGCTACACCTTC.